This entry lists 16 T cell receptor beta chains sequenced from one sample in a study of regulatory T cells in long-lasting Graves disease. Building the TCR beta libraries relied on iRepertoire HTBI primers, and CDR3 regions underwent Arm-PCR. Using its own MiXCR run on the multiplex PCR reads, TCRdb lists one record per CDR3 protein. The sample lists about 530,000 distinct CDR3 sequences, 15% to 20% occurring once. The time point is: newly diagnosed GD, antithyroid drugs for less than 3 months. The TCR library was prepared using RNA isolated from PBMCs. This same sample was also taken into another study, of T cells in Graves' hyperthyroidism and ophthalmopathy.

This specimen consisted of peripheral blood mononuclear cells (PBMCs), obtained at new diagnosis, from a patient treated with antithyroid drugs. The receptors were sampled from a woman aged 40-60 years with Graves disease.

The chain combines TRBV12-3 or TRBV12-4 with TRBJ1-4; 11 nucleotides match TRBD1. With 3 bases clipped from V and 8 bases from J, the junction kept 8 bases outside the gene matches. CDR3 length: 16 amino acids. The CDR3 nucleotides are TGTGCCAGCAGTTTCGGACAGGGGGCGGTAGGGGAAAAACTGTTTTTT. It yields the protein CASSFGQGAVGEKLFF.

The table lists this clonotype with many counts. The genes are TRBV12-3 or TRBV12-4 and TRBJ2-1, with D possibly being TRBD2 (5 bases). The CDR3 runs 14 residues. V lost 8 bases and J lost 2, with 13 bases in between. The CDR3 DNA reads TGTGCCAGCGTTTTTAGCGCTACCTACAATGAGCAGTTCTTC. Its protein is CASVFSATYNEQFF.

This clonotype was recorded many times. This sequence joins TRBV10-3 and TRBJ1-2; D is undetermined. Germline V gives CDR1 ENHRY, CDR2 SYGVKD. The CDR3 has 14 residues. Trimming left V 3 bases short and J 4 bases short, with 12 bases between. The DNA for the CDR3 is TGTGCCATCAGTGACTTTGACCGCAGCTATGGCTACACCTTC. Encoded protein: CAISDFDRSYGYTF.

The chain is built from TRBV2 and TRBJ1-5, with 7 bases aligning to TRBD1. The CDR3 is 13 amino acids. Germline V gene sequence: CDR1 SNHLY, CDR2 FYNNEI. Trimming took 10 bases from V and 9 from J; bases not matched to a gene: 12. CDR3 protein: CATSGQVVGPQHF. The CDR3 region has the DNA TGTGCCACCTCAGGACAGGTTGTAGGGCCCCAGCATTTT.

The rearrangement uses TRBV29-1 and TRBJ1-2, with D perhaps matching TRBD1 (6 bases). V gave up 5 bases and J gave up 8 bases, with 15 bases separating them. The V gene's germline CDR1 is SQVTM and CDR2 ANQGSEA. The CDR3 is 12 residues long. The CDR3 region has the DNA TGCAGCGTTACACAGGGCGGCGGGGGCTACACCTTC. Its translation is CSVTQGGGGYTF.

The chain uses TRBV5-1 and TRBJ1-1, with 8 bases fitting TRBD1. CDR3 length: 18 residues. V was clipped by 3 bases and J by 0 bases; unmatched bases: 13. Per germline, CDR1 SGHRS and CDR2 YFSETQ. The DNA for the CDR3 is TGCGCCAGCAGCTCCTCTCCCCAGGGGGCGTCGATGAACACTGAAGCTTTCTTT. Protein: CASSSSPQGASMNTEAFF.

As to this clonotype: A much larger clonotype is one base distant, so this may be a read error. This is likely a read error, given that the CDR3 carries no conserved phenylalanine or tryptophan at its end. J is TRBJ2-1 and V is TRBV7-9, with 11 nucleotides matching TRBD2. V lost 6 bases to trimming and J lost 5 bases; unmatched junction nucleotides: 6. Germline CDR1 reads SEHNR; CDR2 reads FQNEAQ (reference sequence). The CDR3 has 15 amino acids. The CDR3 sequence is CASRRPGLADNEQFL. The CDR3 region has the DNA TGTGCCAGCAGGCGTCCGGGACTAGCGGACAATGAGCAGTTCCTC.

This clonotype was detected ten times or more. This chain joins TRBV2 and TRBJ1-1; no reliable D call. Trimming removed 3 bases at V and 6 bases at J, with 11 bases between. The germline V gene encodes CDR1 SNHLY and CDR2 FYNNEI. This CDR3 spans 13 amino acids. As DNA, the CDR3 is TGTGCCAGCAGTGAGGCTCCCTCGGCTGAAGCTTTCTTT. Translating it yields CASSEAPSAEAFF.

The chain uses TRBV3-1 and TRBJ1-6; D is unclear. V was shortened by 1 base and J by 7 bases, with 8 bases between the two germline ends. The CDR3 length is 14 residues. From germline, CDR1 is LGHDT and CDR2 YNNKEL (reference sequence). The CDR3 here is CASSQGVENSPLHF. Written as DNA, the CDR3 is TGTGCCAGCAGCCAAGGGGTGGAGAATTCACCCCTCCACTTT.

This clonotype was picked up many times. The chain has TRBV2 and TRBJ1-2; 8 nucleotides align to TRBD1. This CDR3 comprises 15 residues. V shed 6 bases, J shed 0 bases, and the junction held 6 bases outside the gene matches. CDR1 is SNHLY and CDR2 is FYNNEI in the germline V gene. Here the CDR3 reads CASRPTGGANYGYTF. CDR3 in DNA: TGTGCCAGCAGGCCTACAGGGGGAGCTAACTATGGCTACACCTTC.

The rearrangement uses TRBV29-1 and TRBJ2-2; TRBD2 aligns across 11 bases. The J segment lost 3 bases and the V segment lost 2 bases, leaving 2 bases of the junction unmatched. There are 15 residues in the CDR3. Germline V CDR1 and CDR2: SQVTM, ANQGSEA. The CDR3 bases are TGCAGCGTTGAACTAGCGGGGGGATACACCGGGGAGCTGTTTTTT. It translates to CSVELAGGYTGELFF.

This clonotype turned up a few times. V gene TRBV9 combines with J gene TRBJ2-3; TRBD2 might be the D (5 bases). The CDR3 is made up of 14 amino acids. Trimming removed 4 bases from V and 5 bases from J, with 14 bases in between. Per germline, CDR1 SGDLS and CDR2 YYNGEE. This CDR3 is CASSSLEEEDTQYF. DNA of the CDR3: TGTGCCAGCAGCAGCCTGGAGGAGGAAGATACGCAGTATTTT.

This clonotype was counted only a few times. The CDR3 bases are TGTGCCAGTAGTATTGGGGACATCTCCTATAATTCACCCCTCCACTTT. It specifies CASSIGDISYNSPLHF. The chain combines TRBV19 with TRBJ1-6; possibly TRBD1 for D (6 bases). The V and J ends lost 3 bases and 0 bases respectively, with 9 bases between them. The CDR3 length is 16 residues. Looked up from germline, CDR1 is LNHDA and CDR2 is SQIVND (reference sequence).

J is TRBJ1-1 and V is TRBV7-9, with D unclear. Trimming stripped 7 bases from V and 4 bases from J, with 13 bases between. The CDR3 covers 13 residues. CDR1 is SEHNR and CDR2 is FQNEAQ in the germline V gene (reference sequence). The CDR3 is CASIGPAGTEAFF. CDR3 in DNA: TGTGCCAGCATAGGGCCGGCGGGCACTGAAGCTTTCTTT.

This clonotype has at least ten counts. One junction end disagrees with the germline gene, perhaps due to a read error. The chain employs TRBV3-1 and TRBJ2-3, with 8 bases that match TRBD2. The CDR3 consists of 13 residues. CDR1 is LGHDT and CDR2 is YNNKEL in the germline V gene (reference sequence). The CDR3 here is CASSQDSASGLLF. In nucleotides, the CDR3 is TGTGCCAGCAGCCAAGACTCGGCTAGCGGGCTCCTTTTT.

This clonotype was seen repeatedly, ten times or more. This chain joins TRBV18 and TRBJ1-1; perhaps TRBD1 as D (5 bases). Germline-derived CDR1 and CDR2 are KGHSH and LQKENI. Trimming left V 0 bases short and J 4 bases short, with 12 bases between. This CDR3 spans 15 amino acids. CDR3: CASSPPSRVLTEAFF. In DNA form, the CDR3 reads TGTGCCAGCTCACCACCGTCCAGGGTGCTCACTGAAGCTTTCTTT.